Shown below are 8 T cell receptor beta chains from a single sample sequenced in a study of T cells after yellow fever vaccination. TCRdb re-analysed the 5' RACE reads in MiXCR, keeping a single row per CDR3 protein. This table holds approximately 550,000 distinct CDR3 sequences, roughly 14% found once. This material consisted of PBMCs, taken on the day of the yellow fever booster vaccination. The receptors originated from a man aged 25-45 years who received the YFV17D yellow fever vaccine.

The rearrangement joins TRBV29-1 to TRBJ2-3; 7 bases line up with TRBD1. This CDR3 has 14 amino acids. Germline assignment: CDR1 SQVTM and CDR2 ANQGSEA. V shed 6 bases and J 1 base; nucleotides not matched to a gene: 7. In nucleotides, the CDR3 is TGCAGCGTGACGGGACAGTTTCGCACAGATACGCAGTATTTT. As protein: CSVTGQFRTDTQYF.

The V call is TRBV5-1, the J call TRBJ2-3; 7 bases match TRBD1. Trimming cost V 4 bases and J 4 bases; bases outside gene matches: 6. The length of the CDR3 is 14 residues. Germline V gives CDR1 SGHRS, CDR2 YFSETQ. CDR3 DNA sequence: TGCGCCAGCAGCCAAGGGACAGAGGCAGATACGCAGTATTTT. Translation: CASSQGTEADTQYF.

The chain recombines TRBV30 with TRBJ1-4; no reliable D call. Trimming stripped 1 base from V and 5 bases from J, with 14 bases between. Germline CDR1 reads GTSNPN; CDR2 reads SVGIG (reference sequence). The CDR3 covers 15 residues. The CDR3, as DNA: TGTGCCTGGAGTGAAGTCCGGCGGCAGAATGAAAAACTGTTTTTT. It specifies CAWSEVRRQNEKLFF.

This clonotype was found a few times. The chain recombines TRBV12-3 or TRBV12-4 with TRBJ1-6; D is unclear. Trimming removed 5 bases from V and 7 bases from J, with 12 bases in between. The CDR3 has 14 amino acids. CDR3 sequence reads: CASSLGLSNSPLHF. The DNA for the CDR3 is TGTGCCAGCAGTCTTGGGCTCTCGAATTCACCCCTCCACTTT.

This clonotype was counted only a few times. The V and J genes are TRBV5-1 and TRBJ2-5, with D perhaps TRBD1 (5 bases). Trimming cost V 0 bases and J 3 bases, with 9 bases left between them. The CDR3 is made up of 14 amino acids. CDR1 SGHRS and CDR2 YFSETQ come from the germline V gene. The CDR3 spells CASSLVGAEETQYF. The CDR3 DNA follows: TGCGCCAGCAGCTTGGTAGGGGCCGAAGAGACCCAGTACTTC.

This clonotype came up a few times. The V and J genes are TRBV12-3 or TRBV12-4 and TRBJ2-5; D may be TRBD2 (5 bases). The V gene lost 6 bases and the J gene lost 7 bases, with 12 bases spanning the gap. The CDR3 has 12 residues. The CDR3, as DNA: TGTGCCAGCAGCCACGAGAGGGCGACCCAGTACTTC. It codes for CASSHERATQYF.

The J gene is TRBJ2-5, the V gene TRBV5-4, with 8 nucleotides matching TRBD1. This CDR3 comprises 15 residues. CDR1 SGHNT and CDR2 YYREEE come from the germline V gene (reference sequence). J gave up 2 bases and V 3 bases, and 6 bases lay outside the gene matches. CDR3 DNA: TGTGCCAGCAGCTCTGCAGGGACAGGTCAAGAGACCCAGTACTTC. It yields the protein CASSSAGTGQETQYF.

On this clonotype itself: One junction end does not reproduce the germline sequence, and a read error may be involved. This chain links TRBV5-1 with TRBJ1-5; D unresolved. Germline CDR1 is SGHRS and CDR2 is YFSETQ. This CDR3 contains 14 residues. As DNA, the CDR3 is TGCGCCAGCAGCTTGGGAACGGGCGATCAGCCCCGGCATTTT. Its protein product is CASSLGTGDQPRHF.